The 6 T cell receptor beta chains below were found in one sample sequenced in a study of CD8+CD57+ T cells in acquired aplastic anemia. Researchers used genomic DNA as the template to profile TCR beta VDJ and CDR3. TCRdb re-derived calls from the reads in MiXCR, one entry per CDR3 protein. Of roughly 500,000 distinct CDR3 sequences in the sample, around 33% were seen once. Whoever was chosen for sequencing had shown CD8+CD57+ cell expansion by flow cytometry. Sequencing was done on a sample of sorted CD4+, CD8+, or CD8+CD57+ T cells (not recorded which) from PBMCs. Receptors originate from a human donor with aplastic anemia.

The V call is TRBV6-1, the J call TRBJ1-5; D gene ambiguous. Germline CDR1 reads MNHNS; CDR2 reads SASEGT. The CDR3 covers 15 residues. V was clipped by 5 bases and J by 2 bases, with 13 bases between them. The DNA of the CDR3 is TGTGCCAGCAGTCTCCTGGGGTTGGGCAATCAGCCCCAGCATTTT. It is translated as CASSLLGLGNQPQHF.

The genes are TRBV19 and TRBJ2-2, with 7 nucleotides matching TRBD2. The CDR3 loop spans 14 amino acids. Germline V gene sequence: CDR1 LNHDA, CDR2 SQIVND (reference sequence). V shed 6 bases, J shed 4 bases, and the junction held 5 bases outside the gene matches. The CDR3 coding sequence is TGTGCCAGTAGAGGACTAGTTAGCACCGGGGAGCTGTTTTTT. Translation: CASRGLVSTGELFF. Drawing the rest from reference TRBV19 and TRBJ2-2, the complete variable domain is DGGITQSPKYLFRKEGQNVTLSCEQNLNHDAMYWYRQDPGQGLRLIYYSQIVNDFQKGDIAEGYSVSREKKESFPLTVTSAQKNPTAFYLCASRGLVSTGELFFGEGSRLTVL.

V usage is TRBV4-1 and J usage is TRBJ2-5; 11 nucleotides agree with TRBD2. Germline V gene lookup returns CDR1 MGHRA and CDR2 YSYEKL. The CDR3 runs 16 residues. Unmatched junction bases numbered 10, after V lost 5 bases and J lost 5 bases. In DNA form, the CDR3 reads TGCGCCAGCAGCAACCCCTTAGCGGGGGGGCTGGAGACCCAGTACTTC. This translates into CASSNPLAGGLETQYF.

This clonotype was counted only a few times. The genes are TRBV7-9 and TRBJ1-1; D gene unclear. The CDR3 extends over 13 amino acids. Germline values: CDR1 SEHNR, CDR2 FQNEAQ (reference sequence). V shed 5 bases and J shed 4 bases, with 11 bases lying between them. The CDR3 coding sequence is TGTGCCAGCAGCCCCCGATTAATCACTGAAGCTTTCTTT. Amino acids: CASSPRLITEAFF.

The CDR3 DNA reads as TGTGCCAGCAGTCCCTGGACTAGCTTTCAGTACTTC. This translates into CASSPWTSFQYF. The rearrangement links TRBV12-3 or TRBV12-4 to TRBJ2-4, with 8 positions matching TRBD2. J gave up 11 bases and V 5 bases, and 5 bases lay outside the gene matches. CDR3 length equals 12 residues.

V and J are TRBV2 and TRBJ2-7; unclear D gene. The germline CDR1 and CDR2 sequences are SNHLY and FYNNEI. The CDR3 runs 9 residues. V was trimmed by 6 bases and J by 10 bases, leaving 7 bases between them. In nucleotides, the CDR3 is TGTGCCAGCAGCCCCTACCAGTACTTC. It specifies CASSPYQYF.